The 12 T cell receptor beta chains below come from one sample, sequenced in a study of T cells in localized non-small cell lung cancer. Measured with immunoSEQ multiplex PCR; TCRdb has only the in-frame clones, and not every one. The table includes roughly 34,000 clones, 65% to 90% detected once. The specimen was peripheral blood, collected before any cancer treatment. All receptors derive from a male donor at least 60 years old with stage III lung adenocarcinoma.

V is TRBV7-9 and J is TRBJ1-1; no clear D gene. The germline gives CDR1 SEHNR, CDR2 FQNEAQ (reference sequence). V was clipped by 2 bases and J by 1 base, with 17 bases between them. The CDR3 has 17 residues. The CDR3 DNA is TGTGCCAGCAGCTTATATTATGGGCGCAGGAGGAACACTGAAGCTTTCTTT. As protein: CASSLYYGRRRNTEAFF.

The V call is TRBV5-1, the J call TRBJ2-3; 9 nucleotides match TRBD2. The junction had 17 bases not matched to a gene; V was cut back by 1 base and J by 5 bases. This CDR3 has 19 residues. Looked up from germline, CDR1 is SGHRS and CDR2 is YFSETQ. CDR3 loop: CASSLTGGGASTFGDTQYF. CDR3 DNA: TGCGCCAGCAGCTTGACCGGCGGGGGGGCCTCCACTTTTGGAGATACGCAGTATTTT.

V gene TRBV19 combines with J gene TRBJ2-3; D tentatively reads TRBD1 or TRBD2 (5 bases each). Germline CDR1 reads LNHDA; CDR2 reads SQIVND (reference sequence). The CDR3 has 14 amino acids. The germline V and J ends were trimmed by 6 bases and 0 bases, with 10 bases remaining between them. CDR3 amino acids: CASRGTASTDTQYF. DNA for the CDR3: TGTGCCAGTAGAGGGACGGCTAGCACAGATACGCAGTATTTT.

The chain couples TRBV13 to TRBJ1-1; maybe TRBD1 (6 bases). Trimming shortened V by 6 bases and J by 0 bases, and 14 bases separated the two germline ends. The CDR3 runs to 15 residues. Germline-derived CDR1 and CDR2 are PRHDT and FYEKMQ (reference sequence). CDR3 bases: TGTGCCAGCAGAAGAGTGGGGGGCATGAACACTGAAGCTTTCTTT. Its protein product is CASRRVGGMNTEAFF.

The chain carries TRBV29-1 and TRBJ2-7; D is undetermined. The CDR3 extends over 14 amino acids. Deletions cut 2 bases from V and 0 bases from J, with 11 bases between. Germline CDR1 and CDR2: SQVTM and ANQGSEA. The chain's CDR3 is CSVEIDGLSYEQYF. The CDR3 coding sequence is TGCAGCGTTGAAATCGATGGCCTCTCCTACGAGCAGTACTTC.

V is TRBV18 and J is TRBJ1-2, with D hard to call. The germline gives CDR1 KGHSH, CDR2 LQKENI. The CDR3 extends over 14 amino acids. V dropped 0 bases and J dropped 5 bases, with 10 bases sitting between them. The CDR3 nucleotides are TGTGCCAGCTCACCACCGGGCAGCGGGTATGGCTACACCTTC. Translating gives CASSPPGSGYGYTF.

The V call is TRBV5-6, the J call TRBJ1-1; TRBD1 aligns across 9 bases. The CDR3 loop spans 14 amino acids. Germline CDR1 and CDR2: SGHDT and YYEEEE. The V and J ends lost 4 bases and 4 bases, in that order; junction bases with no gene match: 5. CDR3 coding DNA: TGTGCCAGCAGCATACAGGGGGCCCTCACTGAAGCTTTCTTT. Protein product: CASSIQGALTEAFF.

Here the CDR3 reads CSVEFEYGGFNYGYTF. The CDR3, as DNA: TGCAGCGTTGAATTCGAGTATGGAGGTTTCAACTATGGCTACACCTTC. The V gene is TRBV29-1, the J gene TRBJ1-2; D is unresolved. Germline V gene lookup returns CDR1 SQVTM and CDR2 ANQGSEA. This CDR3 comprises 16 residues. Trimming left V 2 bases short and J 2 bases short, with 18 bases between. The variable domain in full, completed from reference TRBV29-1 and TRBJ1-2, reads SAVISQKPSRDICQRGTSLTIQCQVDSQVTMMFWYRQQPGQSLTLIATANQGSEATYESGFVIDKFPISRPNLTFSTLTVSNMSPEDSSIYLCSVEFEYGGFNYGYTFGSGTRLTVV.

The chain links TRBV4-2 to TRBJ2-3; 12 bases agree with TRBD2. The CDR3 has 16 residues. CDR1 LGHNA and CDR2 YNFKEQ come from the germline V gene. V was clipped by 1 base and J by 3 bases; unmatched bases: 2. The CDR3 loop is CASSQATSGGTDTQYF. CDR3 bases: TGTGCCAGCAGCCAAGCCACTAGCGGGGGGACAGATACGCAGTATTTT.

This chain joins TRBV7-9 and TRBJ1-1; tentative D call: TRBD1 (6 bases). V was shortened by 1 base and J by 4 bases, with 10 bases between the two germline ends. CDR1 and CDR2 from the germline V gene are SEHNR and FQNEAQ (reference sequence). The CDR3 sequence is 14 residues long. CDR3 sequence: CASSLVTGPTEAFF. The CDR3 DNA sequence: TGTGCCAGCAGCTTAGTAACAGGGCCCACTGAAGCTTTCTTT.

The chain combines TRBV5-5 with TRBJ1-1, with D unclear. Deletions cut 2 bases from V and 1 base from J, with 6 bases between. The germline V gene encodes CDR1 SGHKS and CDR2 YYEKEE (reference sequence). This CDR3 region has 13 residues. CDR3 nucleotides: TGTGCCAGCAGCTTTGACCCGAACACTGAAGCTTTCTTT. It is translated as CASSFDPNTEAFF.

V is TRBV6-6 and J is TRBJ1-1; D remains ambiguous. The CDR3 has 14 amino acids. CDR1 and CDR2 (germline): MNHNY, SVGAGI (reference sequence). The V gene lost 6 bases and the J gene lost 1 base, with 12 bases spanning the gap. The CDR3 sequence: CASRNPETNTEAFF. CDR3 DNA sequence: TGTGCCAGCAGGAATCCGGAAACGAACACTGAAGCTTTCTTT.